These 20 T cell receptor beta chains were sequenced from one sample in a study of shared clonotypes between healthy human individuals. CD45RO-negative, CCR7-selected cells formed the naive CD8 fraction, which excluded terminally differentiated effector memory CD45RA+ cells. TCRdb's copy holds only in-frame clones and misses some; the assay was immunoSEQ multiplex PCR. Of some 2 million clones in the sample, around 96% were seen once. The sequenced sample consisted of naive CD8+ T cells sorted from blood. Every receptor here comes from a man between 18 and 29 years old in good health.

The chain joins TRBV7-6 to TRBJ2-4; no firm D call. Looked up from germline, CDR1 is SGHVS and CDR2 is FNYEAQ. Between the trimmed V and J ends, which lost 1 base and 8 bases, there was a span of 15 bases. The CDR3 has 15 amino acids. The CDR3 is CASSLGSPGLDIQYF. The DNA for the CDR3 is TGTGCCAGCAGCTTAGGGTCCCCAGGTCTGGACATTCAGTACTTC.

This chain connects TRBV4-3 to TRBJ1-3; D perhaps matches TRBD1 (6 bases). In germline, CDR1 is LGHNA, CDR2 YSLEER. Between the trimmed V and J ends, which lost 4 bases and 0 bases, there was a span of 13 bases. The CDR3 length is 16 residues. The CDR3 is CASSLKGQISGNTIYF. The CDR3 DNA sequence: TGCGCCAGCAGCCTGAAAGGACAGATCTCTGGAAACACCATATATTTT.

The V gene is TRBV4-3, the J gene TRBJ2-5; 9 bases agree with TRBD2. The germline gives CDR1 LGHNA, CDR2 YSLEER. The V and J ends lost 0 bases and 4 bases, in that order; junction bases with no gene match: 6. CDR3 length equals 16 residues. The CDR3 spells CASSQDSGSFSETQYF. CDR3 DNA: TGCGCCAGCAGCCAAGATAGCGGGAGTTTTTCAGAGACCCAGTACTTC.

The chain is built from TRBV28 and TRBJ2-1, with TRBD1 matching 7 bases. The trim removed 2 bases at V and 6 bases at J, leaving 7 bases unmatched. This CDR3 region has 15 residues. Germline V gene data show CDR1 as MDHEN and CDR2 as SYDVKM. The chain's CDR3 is CASSLPTGLRNEQFF. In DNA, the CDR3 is TGTGCCAGCAGTTTACCGACAGGGTTGCGCAATGAGCAGTTCTTC.

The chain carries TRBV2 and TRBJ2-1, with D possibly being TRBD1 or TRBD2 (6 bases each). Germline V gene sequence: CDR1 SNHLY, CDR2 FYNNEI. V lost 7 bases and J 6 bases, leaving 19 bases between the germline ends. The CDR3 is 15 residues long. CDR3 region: CASTPGHTEGNEQFF. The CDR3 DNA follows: TGTGCCAGCACTCCGGGACACACGGAGGGCAATGAGCAGTTCTTC.

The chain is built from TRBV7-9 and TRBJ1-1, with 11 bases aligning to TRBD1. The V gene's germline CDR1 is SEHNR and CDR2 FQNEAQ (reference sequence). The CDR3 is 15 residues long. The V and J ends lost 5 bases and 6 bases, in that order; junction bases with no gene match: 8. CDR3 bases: TGTGCCAGCAGCCACGGACAGGGGGCGACTTCTGAAGCTTTCTTT. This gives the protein CASSHGQGATSEAFF. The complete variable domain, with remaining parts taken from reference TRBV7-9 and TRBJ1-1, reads DTGVSQNPRHKITKRGQNVTFRCDPISEHNRLYWYRQTLGQGPEFLTYFQNEAQLEKSRLLSDRFSAERPKGSFSTLEIQRTEQGDSAMYLCASSHGQGATSEAFFGQGTRLTVV.

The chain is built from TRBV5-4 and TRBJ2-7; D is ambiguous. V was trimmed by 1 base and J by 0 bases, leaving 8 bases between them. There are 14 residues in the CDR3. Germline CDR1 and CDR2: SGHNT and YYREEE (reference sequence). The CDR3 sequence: CASSLPDSSYEQYF. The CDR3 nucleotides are TGTGCCAGCAGCTTGCCAGACTCCTCCTACGAGCAGTACTTC.

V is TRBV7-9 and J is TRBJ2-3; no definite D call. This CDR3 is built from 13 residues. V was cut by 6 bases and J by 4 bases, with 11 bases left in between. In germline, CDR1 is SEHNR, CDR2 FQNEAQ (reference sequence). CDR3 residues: CASSSPRADTQYF. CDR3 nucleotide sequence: TGTGCCAGCAGTTCGCCCCGGGCAGATACGCAGTATTTT. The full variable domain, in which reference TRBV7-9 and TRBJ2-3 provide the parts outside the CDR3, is DTGVSQNPRHKITKRGQNVTFRCDPISEHNRLYWYRQTLGQGPEFLTYFQNEAQLEKSRLLSDRFSAERPKGSFSTLEIQRTEQGDSAMYLCASSSPRADTQYFGPGTRLTVL.

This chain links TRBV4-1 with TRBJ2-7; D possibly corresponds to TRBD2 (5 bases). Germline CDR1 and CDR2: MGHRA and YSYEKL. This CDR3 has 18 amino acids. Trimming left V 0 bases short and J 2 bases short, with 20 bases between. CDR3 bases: TGCGCCAGCAGCCAAGAAACGGGTAGCGCCAGAGCAACCTACGAGCAGTACTTC. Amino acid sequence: CASSQETGSARATYEQYF.

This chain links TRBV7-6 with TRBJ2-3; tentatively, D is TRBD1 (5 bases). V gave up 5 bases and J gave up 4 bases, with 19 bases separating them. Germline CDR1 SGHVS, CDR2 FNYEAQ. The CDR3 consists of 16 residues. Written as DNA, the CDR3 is TGTGCCAGCAGCACGATGACAGCCGTGATTGCAGATACGCAGTATTTT. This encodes CASSTMTAVIADTQYF.

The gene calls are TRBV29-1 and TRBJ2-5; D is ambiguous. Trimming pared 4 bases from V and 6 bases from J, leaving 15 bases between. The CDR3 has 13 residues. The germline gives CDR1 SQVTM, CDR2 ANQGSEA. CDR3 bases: TGCAGCGTTGTATCCGGGCGCGCGAAGACCCAGTACTTC. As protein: CSVVSGRAKTQYF.

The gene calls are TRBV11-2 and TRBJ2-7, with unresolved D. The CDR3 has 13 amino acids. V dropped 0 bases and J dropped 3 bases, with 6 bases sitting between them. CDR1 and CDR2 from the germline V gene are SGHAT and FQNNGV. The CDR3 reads CASSLEGHYEQYF. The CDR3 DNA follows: TGTGCCAGCAGCTTAGAGGGTCACTACGAGCAGTACTTC. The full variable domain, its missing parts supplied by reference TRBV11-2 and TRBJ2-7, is EAGVAQSPRYKIIEKRQSVAFWCNPISGHATLYWYQQILGQGPKLLIQFQNNGVVDDSQLPKDRFSAERLKGVDSTLKIQPAKLEDSAVYLCASSLEGHYEQYFGPGTRLTVT.

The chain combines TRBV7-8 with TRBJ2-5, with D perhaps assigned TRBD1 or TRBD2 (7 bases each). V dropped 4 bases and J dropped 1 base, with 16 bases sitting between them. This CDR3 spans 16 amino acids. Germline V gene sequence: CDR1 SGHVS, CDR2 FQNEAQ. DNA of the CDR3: TGTGCCAGCAGCTCCCTTCAGGGGGGGCTCCAAGAGACCCAGTACTTC. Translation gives CASSSLQGGLQETQYF.

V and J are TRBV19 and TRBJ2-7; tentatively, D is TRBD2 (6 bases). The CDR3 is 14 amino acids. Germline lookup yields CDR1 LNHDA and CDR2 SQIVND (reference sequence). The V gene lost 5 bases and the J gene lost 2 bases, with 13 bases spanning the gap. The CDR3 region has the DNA TGTGCCAGTAGTTTCGGTAGCGGACCCTACGAGCAGTACTTC. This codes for CASSFGSGPYEQYF. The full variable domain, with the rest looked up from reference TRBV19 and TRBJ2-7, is DGGITQSPKYLFRKEGQNVTLSCEQNLNHDAMYWYRQDPGQGLRLIYYSQIVNDFQKGDIAEGYSVSREKKESFPLTVTSAQKNPTAFYLCASSFGSGPYEQYFGPGTRLTVT.

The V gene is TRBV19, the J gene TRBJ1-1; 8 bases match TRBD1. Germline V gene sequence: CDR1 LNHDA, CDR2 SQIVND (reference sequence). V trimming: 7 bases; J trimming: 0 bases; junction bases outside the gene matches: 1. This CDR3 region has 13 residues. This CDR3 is CASNRGVNTEAFF. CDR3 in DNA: TGTGCCAGTAACAGGGGGGTGAACACTGAAGCTTTCTTT. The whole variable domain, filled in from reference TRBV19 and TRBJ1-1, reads DGGITQSPKYLFRKEGQNVTLSCEQNLNHDAMYWYRQDPGQGLRLIYYSQIVNDFQKGDIAEGYSVSREKKESFPLTVTSAQKNPTAFYLCASNRGVNTEAFFGQGTRLTVV.

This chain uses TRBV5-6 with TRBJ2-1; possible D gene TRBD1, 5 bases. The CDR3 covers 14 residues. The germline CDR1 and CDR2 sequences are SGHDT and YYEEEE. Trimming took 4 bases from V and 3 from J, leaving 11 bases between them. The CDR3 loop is CASSASRDYNEQFF. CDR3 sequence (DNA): TGTGCCAGCAGCGCGAGCAGGGACTACAATGAGCAGTTCTTC. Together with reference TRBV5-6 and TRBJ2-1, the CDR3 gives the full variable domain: DAGVTQSPTHLIKTRGQQVTLRCSPKSGHDTVSWYQQALGQGPQFIFQYYEEEERQRGNFPDRFSGHQFPNYSSELNVNALLLGDSALYLCASSASRDYNEQFFGPGTRLTVL.

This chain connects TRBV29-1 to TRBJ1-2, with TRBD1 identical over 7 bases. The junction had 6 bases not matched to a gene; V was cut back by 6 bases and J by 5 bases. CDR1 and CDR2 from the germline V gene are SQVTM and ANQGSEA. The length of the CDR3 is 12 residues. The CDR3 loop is CSVGDREYGYTF. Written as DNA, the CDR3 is TGCAGCGTAGGAGACAGGGAATATGGCTACACCTTC.

CDR3 amino acids: CASIRGYEQYF. CDR3 in DNA: TGTGCCAGCATAAGAGGCTACGAGCAGTACTTC. The chain has TRBV6-1 and TRBJ2-7, with D uncertain. The V end lost 7 bases, the J end lost 3 bases, and 7 bases lay between the germline ends. Germline CDR1 is MNHNS and CDR2 is SASEGT. This CDR3 contains 11 residues.

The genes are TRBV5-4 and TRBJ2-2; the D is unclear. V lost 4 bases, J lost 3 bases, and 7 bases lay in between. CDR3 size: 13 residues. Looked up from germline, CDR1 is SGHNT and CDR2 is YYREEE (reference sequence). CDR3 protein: CASSLFDTGELFF. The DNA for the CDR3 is TGTGCCAGCAGCCTTTTCGACACCGGGGAGCTGTTTTTT. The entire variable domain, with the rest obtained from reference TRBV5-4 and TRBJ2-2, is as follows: ETGVTQSPTHLIKTRGQQVTLRCSSQSGHNTVSWYQQALGQGPQFIFQYYREEENGRGNFPPRFSGLQFPNYSSELNVNALELDDSALYLCASSLFDTGELFFGEGSRLTVL.

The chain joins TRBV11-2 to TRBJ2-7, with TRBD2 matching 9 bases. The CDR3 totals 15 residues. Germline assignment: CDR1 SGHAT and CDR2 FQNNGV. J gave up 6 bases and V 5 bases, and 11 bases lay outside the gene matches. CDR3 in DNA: TGTGCCAGCAGCGAACTAGCGGGCTTCCGGGCCGAGCAGTACTTC. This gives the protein CASSELAGFRAEQYF.